The clone carrying this TCR beta chain was counted a single time. This record comes from a study of metastatic and nonmetastatic thyroid tumors. TCRdb reanalyzed the PCR reads with MiXCR. The repertoire consists of thousands of clones, with 30% to 35% occurring once and the leading ten covering more than 14%. Thyroid surgery was preceded by no treatment in any patient. In germline, CDR1 is KGHSH, CDR2 LQKENI. After removal of 2 bases from V and 5 bases from J, the junction contained 12 bases not matched to a gene. This CDR3 comprises 17 residues. The specimen was adjacent normal tissue. The TCR comes from a female donor with papillary thyroid cancer or a benign thyroid nodule (not recorded which). Some clones in this sample may be carry-over from other donors' samples. This sequence joins TRBV18 and TRBJ1-2; 9 bases are a match to TRBD1. The CDR3 DNA sequence: TGTGCCAGCTCACCAAACGCCCCGGGACAGGGAGTTTATGGCTACACCTTC. This sequence encodes CASSPNAPGQGVYGYTF.